This TCR beta chain comes out of a study of cytomegalovirus exposure and HLA in healthy donors. Study conclusions and caveats: TCR beta chains numbering more than 150 were designated cytomegalovirus-associated. The study carried out a later analysis of TCR beta sequences. It associated some 17,000 of them with specific HLA alleles at a false discovery rate of 0.05.

PCR amplification relied on 60 Vbeta primers (plus 13 Jbeta primers). This table comes from immunoSEQ multiplex PCR, and its TCRdb copy is limited to in-frame clones, with some not included. The sample has about 130,000 clones; 75% to 85% are singletons. Worth noting for this clone: Its antigen is still unknown.

Germline values: CDR1 SQVTM, CDR2 ANQGSEA. Trimming cost V 5 bases and J 5 bases; bases outside gene matches: 4. The CDR3 extends over 13 amino acids. Likely unrecorded immune exposures existed in these nominally healthy donors. Source material: PBMCs. This receptor was obtained from a woman younger than 35 in good health and CMV-seropositive. The chain has TRBV29-1 and TRBJ2-5, with 11 bases lining up with TRBD2. This CDR3 is CSVRLAGWETQYF. The DNA of the CDR3 is TGCAGCGTTAGACTAGCGGGGTGGGAGACCCAGTACTTC.